The text below deals with one T cell receptor (beta chain). Its antigen is unidentified. It was with 60 Vbeta and 13 Jbeta primers that the PCR ran. Using immunoSEQ multiplex PCR, the repertoire was profiled, and TCRdb retains in-frame clones only, with some absent. This sample's table has roughly 84,000 clones. This sample is drawn from a study of cytomegalovirus exposure and HLA in healthy donors. Turning to the study itself: A prior analysis found around 110 million unique TCR beta sequences from around 190 million T cells.

Study conclusions and caveats: Researchers reported in a later analysis that a missense DCLRE1C variant was tied to TCR beta V- and J-gene trimming. Several of the most significant clusters appeared, in a later analysis, to be linked to common viral pathogens. According to a later analysis, most TCR beta chains associated with CMV appeared HLA-restricted.

The receptor comes from a man between 45 and 60 years old in good health and CMV-seronegative. Material for sequencing was PBMCs.

The CDR3 bases are TGTGCCAGCAGGAACTTAGCTAGTCTTCCCACCGGGGAGCTGTTTTTT. This encodes CASRNLASLPTGELFF. The gene calls are TRBV28 and TRBJ2-2, with D unresolved. The V and J ends lost 6 bases and 4 bases respectively, with 18 bases between them. CDR3 length equals 16 residues. Germline V gene lookup returns CDR1 MDHEN and CDR2 SYDVKM.